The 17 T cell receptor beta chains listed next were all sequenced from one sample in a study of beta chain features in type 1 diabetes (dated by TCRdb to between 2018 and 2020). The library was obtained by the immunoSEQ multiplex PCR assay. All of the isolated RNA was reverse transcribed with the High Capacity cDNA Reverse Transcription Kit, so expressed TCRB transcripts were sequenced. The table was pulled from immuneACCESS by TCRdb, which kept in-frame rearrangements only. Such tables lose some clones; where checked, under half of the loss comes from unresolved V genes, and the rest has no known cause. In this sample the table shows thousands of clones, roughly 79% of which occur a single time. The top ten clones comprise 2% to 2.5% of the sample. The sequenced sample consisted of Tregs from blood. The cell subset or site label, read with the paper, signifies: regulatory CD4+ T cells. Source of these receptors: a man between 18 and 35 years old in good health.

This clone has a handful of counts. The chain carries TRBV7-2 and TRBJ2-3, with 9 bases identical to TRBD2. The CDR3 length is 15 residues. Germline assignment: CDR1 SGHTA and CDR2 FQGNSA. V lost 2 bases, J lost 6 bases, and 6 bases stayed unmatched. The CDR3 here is CASSLSGLAWDTQYF. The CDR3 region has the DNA TGTGCCAGCAGCTTATCGGGACTAGCATGGGATACGCAGTATTTT.

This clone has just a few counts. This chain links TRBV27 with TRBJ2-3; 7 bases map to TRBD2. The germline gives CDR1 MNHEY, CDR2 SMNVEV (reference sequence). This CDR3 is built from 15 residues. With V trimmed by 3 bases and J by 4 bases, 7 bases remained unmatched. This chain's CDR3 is CASSFQRGWADTQYF. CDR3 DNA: TGTGCCAGCAGTTTCCAGCGGGGATGGGCAGATACGCAGTATTTT.

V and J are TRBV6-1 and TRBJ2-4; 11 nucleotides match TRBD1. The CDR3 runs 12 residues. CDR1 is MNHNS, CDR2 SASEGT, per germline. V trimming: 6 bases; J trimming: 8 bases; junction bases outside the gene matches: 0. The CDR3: CASRGQGDIQYF. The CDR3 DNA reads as TGTGCCAGCAGGGGACAGGGGGACATTCAGTACTTC.

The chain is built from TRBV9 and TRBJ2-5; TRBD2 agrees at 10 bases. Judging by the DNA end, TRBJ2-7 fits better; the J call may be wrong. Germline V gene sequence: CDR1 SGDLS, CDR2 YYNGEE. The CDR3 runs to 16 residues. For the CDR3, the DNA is TGTGCCAGCAGCCCAAAGGGACTAGCGCTATCCTACGAGCAGTACTTC. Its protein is CASSPKGLALSYEQYF.

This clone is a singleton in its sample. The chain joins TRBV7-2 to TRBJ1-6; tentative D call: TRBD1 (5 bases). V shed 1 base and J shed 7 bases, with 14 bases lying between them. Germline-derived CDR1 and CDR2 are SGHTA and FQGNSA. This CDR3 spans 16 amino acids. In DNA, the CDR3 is TGTGCCAGCAGCTTAGGAATGGAGGGGTGGAATTCACCCCTCCACTTT. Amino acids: CASSLGMEGWNSPLHF.

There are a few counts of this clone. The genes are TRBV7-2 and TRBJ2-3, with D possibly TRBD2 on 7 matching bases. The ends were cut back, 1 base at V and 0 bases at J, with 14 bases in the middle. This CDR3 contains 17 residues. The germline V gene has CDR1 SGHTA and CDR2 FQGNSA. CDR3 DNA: TGTGCCAGCAGCTTAGTCTCGGGGGGCGTGAGCACAGATACGCAGTATTTT. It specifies CASSLVSGGVSTDTQYF.

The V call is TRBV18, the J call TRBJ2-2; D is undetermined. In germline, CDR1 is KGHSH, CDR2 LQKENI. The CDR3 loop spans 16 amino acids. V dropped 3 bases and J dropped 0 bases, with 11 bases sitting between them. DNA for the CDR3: TGTGCCAGCTCACCTCCGCGGCAGACGAACACCGGGGAGCTGTTTTTT. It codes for CASSPPRQTNTGELFF.

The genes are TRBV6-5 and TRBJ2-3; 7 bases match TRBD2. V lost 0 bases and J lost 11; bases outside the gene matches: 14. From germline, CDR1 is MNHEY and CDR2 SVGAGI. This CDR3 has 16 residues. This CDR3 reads CASSYSKGGWAGRQYF. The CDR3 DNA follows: TGTGCCAGCAGTTACTCTAAGGGAGGGTGGGCTGGGAGGCAGTATTTT.

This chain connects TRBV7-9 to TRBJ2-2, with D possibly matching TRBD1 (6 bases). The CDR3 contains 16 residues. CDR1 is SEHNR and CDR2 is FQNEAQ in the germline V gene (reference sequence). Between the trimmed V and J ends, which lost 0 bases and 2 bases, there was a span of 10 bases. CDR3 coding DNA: TGTGCCAGCAGCTTAGCGGGCAGGGGAAACACCGGGGAGCTGTTTTTT. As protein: CASSLAGRGNTGELFF.

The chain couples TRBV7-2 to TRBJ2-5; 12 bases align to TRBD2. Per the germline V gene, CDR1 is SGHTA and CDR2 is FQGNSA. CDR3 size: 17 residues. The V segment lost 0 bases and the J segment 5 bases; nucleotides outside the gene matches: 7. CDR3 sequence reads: CASSLALLAGGPETQYF. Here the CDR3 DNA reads TGTGCCAGCAGCTTAGCCCTTCTAGCGGGGGGGCCGGAGACCCAGTACTTC.

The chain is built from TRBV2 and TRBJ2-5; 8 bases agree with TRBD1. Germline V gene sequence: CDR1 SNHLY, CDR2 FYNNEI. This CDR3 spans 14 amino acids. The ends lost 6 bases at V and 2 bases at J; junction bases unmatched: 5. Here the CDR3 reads CASRDRQGQETQYF. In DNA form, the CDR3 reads TGTGCCAGCAGGGACAGACAGGGGCAAGAGACCCAGTACTTC.

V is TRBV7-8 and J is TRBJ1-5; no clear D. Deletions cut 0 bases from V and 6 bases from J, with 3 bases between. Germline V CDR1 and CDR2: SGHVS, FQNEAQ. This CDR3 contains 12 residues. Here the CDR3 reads CASSLARQPQHF. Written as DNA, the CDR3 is TGTGCCAGCAGCTTAGCGCGTCAGCCCCAGCATTTT.

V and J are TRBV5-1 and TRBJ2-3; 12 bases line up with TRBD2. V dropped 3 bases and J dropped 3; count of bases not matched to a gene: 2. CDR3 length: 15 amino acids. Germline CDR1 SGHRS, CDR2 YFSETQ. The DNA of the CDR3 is TGCGCCAGCAGCTCGACTAGCGGGGGAACAGATACGCAGTATTTT. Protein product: CASSSTSGGTDTQYF.

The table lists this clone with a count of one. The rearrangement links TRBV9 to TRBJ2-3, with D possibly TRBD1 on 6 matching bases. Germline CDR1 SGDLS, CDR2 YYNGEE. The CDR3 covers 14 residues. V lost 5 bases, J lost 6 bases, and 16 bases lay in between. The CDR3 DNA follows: TGTGCCAGCAGAGGCCCAGGGGCTGGTGATACGCAGTATTTT. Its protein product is CASRGPGAGDTQYF.

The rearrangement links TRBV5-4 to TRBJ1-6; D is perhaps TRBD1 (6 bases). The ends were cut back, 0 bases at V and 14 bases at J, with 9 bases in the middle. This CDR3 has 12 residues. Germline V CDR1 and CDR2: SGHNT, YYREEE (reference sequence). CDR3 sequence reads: CASSLGQASLHF. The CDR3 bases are TGTGCCAGCAGCTTGGGACAGGCTTCCCTCCACTTT. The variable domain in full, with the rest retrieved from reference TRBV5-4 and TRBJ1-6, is ETGVTQSPTHLIKTRGQQVTLRCSSQSGHNTVSWYQQALGQGPQFIFQYYREEENGRGNFPPRFSGLQFPNYSSELNVNALELDDSALYLCASSLGQASLHFGNGTRLTVT.

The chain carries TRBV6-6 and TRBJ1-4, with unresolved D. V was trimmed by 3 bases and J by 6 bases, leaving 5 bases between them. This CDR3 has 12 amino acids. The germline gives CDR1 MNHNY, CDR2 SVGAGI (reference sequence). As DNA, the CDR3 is TGTGCCAGCAGTTATCAGGATGAAAAACTGTTTTTT. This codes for CASSYQDEKLFF.

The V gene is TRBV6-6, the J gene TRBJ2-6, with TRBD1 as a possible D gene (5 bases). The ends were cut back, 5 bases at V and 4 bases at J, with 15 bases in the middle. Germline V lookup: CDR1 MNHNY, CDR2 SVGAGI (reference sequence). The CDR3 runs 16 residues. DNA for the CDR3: TGTGCCAGCAGTCCAAGGACAACCGCCGGGGCCAACGTCCTGACTTTC. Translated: CASSPRTTAGANVLTF.